The 11 T cell receptor beta chains below come from one sample, sequenced in a study of blood T cell repertoires in COVID-19. Assay used: immunoSEQ multiplex PCR; TCRdb lists only in-frame clones, some missing. Of about 40,000 clones listed, around 89% are singletons. The sequenced material came from peripheral blood. The receptor source for this set is a man in his 70s with active COVID-19.

This chain uses TRBV6-5 with TRBJ2-5; 8 bases line up with TRBD1. The V gene's germline CDR1 is MNHEY and CDR2 SVGAGI. CDR3 length equals 14 residues. J gave up 5 bases and V 2 bases, and 4 bases lay outside the gene matches. The CDR3 sequence: CASSYQGAGETQYF. The CDR3 DNA follows: TGTGCCAGCAGTTACCAGGGGGCGGGGGAGACCCAGTACTTC.

The CDR3: CASSQEDSSQRISYEQYF. The CDR3 DNA reads as TGCGCCAGCAGCCAAGAGGACAGCTCCCAAAGGATCTCCTACGAGCAGTACTTC. The chain employs TRBV4-1 and TRBJ2-7, with D maybe TRBD1 (6 bases). The CDR3 extends over 18 amino acids. Germline V gene data show CDR1 as MGHRA and CDR2 as YSYEKL. V shed 0 bases and J shed 0 bases, with 18 bases lying between them.

The chain recombines TRBV9 with TRBJ2-1; D remains ambiguous. CDR3 length: 15 residues. Trimming cost V 0 bases and J 4 bases, with 11 bases left between them. CDR1 is SGDLS, CDR2 YYNGEE, per germline. The CDR3: CASSVGPDIYNEQFF. CDR3 in DNA: TGTGCCAGCAGCGTAGGCCCCGACATATACAATGAGCAGTTCTTC.

This clone occurred once. The CDR3 spells CASSLVGQGYHEQYF. CDR3 bases: TGTGCCAGCAGCTTAGTGGGACAGGGATACCACGAGCAGTACTTC. The rearrangement joins TRBV7-9 to TRBJ2-7, with TRBD1 matching over 9 bases. Germline lookup yields CDR1 SEHNR and CDR2 FQNEAQ (reference sequence). The length of the CDR3 is 15 residues. Trimming took 1 base from V and 5 from J; bases not matched to a gene: 6.

This chain uses TRBV6-6 with TRBJ1-5; possible D gene TRBD1, 6 bases. The V gene's germline CDR1 is MNHNY and CDR2 SVGAGI (reference sequence). The CDR3 spans 15 residues. The V gene lost 2 bases and the J gene lost 1 base, with 9 bases spanning the gap. In nucleotides, the CDR3 is TGTGCCAGCAGTTACGTACAGGGAAGCAATCAGCCCCAGCATTTT. It is translated as CASSYVQGSNQPQHF.

The gene calls are TRBV29-1 and TRBJ2-7; 8 bases align to TRBD1. Germline CDR1 is SQVTM and CDR2 is ANQGSEA. V was pared by 6 bases and J by 3 bases, with 1 base of the junction left unmatched. This CDR3 is 11 amino acids long. CDR3 protein: CSVGTGYEQYF. Written as DNA, the CDR3 is TGCAGCGTAGGGACAGGCTACGAGCAGTACTTC.

This sequence joins TRBV11-2 and TRBJ1-4; 7 nucleotides agree with TRBD1. This CDR3 is 13 amino acids long. CDR1 is SGHAT, CDR2 FQNNGV, per germline. V shed 1 base and J 7 bases; nucleotides not matched to a gene: 0. The CDR3 reads CASSLGTGEKLFF. The CDR3 DNA follows: TGTGCCAGCAGCTTAGGGACAGGTGAAAAACTGTTTTTT.

The chain is built from TRBV7-2 and TRBJ2-3; 8 bases are a match to TRBD2. V shed 5 bases and J 2 bases; nucleotides not matched to a gene: 9. Germline V gives CDR1 SGHTA, CDR2 FQGNSA. The CDR3 spans 16 residues. The CDR3 is CASSPGVAGTTDTQYF. The DNA of the CDR3 is TGTGCCAGCAGCCCCGGGGTAGCGGGGACCACAGATACGCAGTATTTT.

The chain combines TRBV28 with TRBJ1-6, with D maybe TRBD1 (6 bases). The CDR3 is 14 amino acids. The V gene lost 6 bases and the J gene lost 6 bases, with 12 bases spanning the gap. Germline V lookup: CDR1 MDHEN, CDR2 SYDVKM. The CDR3 DNA is TGTGCCAGCAGACAACAGGGTTTTAATTCACCCCTCCACTTT. Translation: CASRQQGFNSPLHF.

This rearrangement joins TRBV3-1 (or the pseudogene TRBV3-2) to TRBJ1-2, with a weak D call TRBD1 (6 bases). Trimming took 1 base from V and 8 from J, leaving 17 bases between them. Germline CDR1 LGHDT, CDR2 YNNKEL (reference sequence). The length of the CDR3 is 15 residues. This chain's CDR3 is CASSQVLRTDEGYTF. Written as DNA, the CDR3 is TGTGCCAGCAGCCAAGTGTTGCGGACAGACGAAGGCTACACCTTC.

This rearrangement joins TRBV28 to TRBJ2-5; TRBD2 aligns across 8 bases. V dropped 1 base and J dropped 2; count of bases not matched to a gene: 6. Germline V gene sequence: CDR1 MDHEN, CDR2 SYDVKM. This CDR3 spans 16 amino acids. The DNA for the CDR3 is TGTGCCAGCAGTTTATTTAGCGGGGCAAAACAAGAGACCCAGTACTTC. This translates into CASSLFSGAKQETQYF. Drawing the rest from reference TRBV28 and TRBJ2-5, the complete variable domain is DVKVTQSSRYLVKRTGEKVFLECVQDMDHENMFWYRQDPGLGLRLIYFSYDVKMKEKGDIPEGYSVSREKKERFSLILESASTNQTSMYLCASSLFSGAKQETQYFGPGTRLLVL.